This TCR beta chain was retrieved from a study of shared clonotypes between healthy human individuals. The donors were adults (healthy and HIV-negative) with no recent acute infections or vaccinations. Of note for this clone: Antigen: not known.

It was approximately 0.2 ug DNA, about 30,000 T cell genomes, that sorted-subset replicate PCRs used. TCRdb's copy holds only in-frame clones and misses some; the assay was immunoSEQ multiplex PCR. Among about 380,000 clones listed, around 96% were seen once. Overall study results and limits: All-four-donor shared clonotypes had higher generation probabilities than non-shared clonotypes did. Sampling was confined to blood; repertoires within tissues likely differ.

Trimming took off 4 bases at V and 6 bases at J, with 13 bases between the two ends. CDR1 and CDR2 (germline): SGHRS, YFSETQ. This CDR3 has 14 residues. This chain uses TRBV5-1 with TRBJ2-2; weak D call: TRBD2 (6 bases). Sequencing was performed on memory CD8+ T cells sorted from blood. Subset denoted: CD45RO+ cells pooled with CCR7-negative TemRA cells. This TCR was recovered from a young man in good health. CDR3 protein: CASSQGWGAGELFF. The CDR3 DNA is TGCGCCAGCAGCCAAGGTTGGGGGGCCGGGGAGCTGTTTTTT.